Sequencing of this TCR beta chain was carried out in a study of blood T cells in healthy people across ages. Study-level information: Roughly one uniquely barcoded beta molecule per two T cells was captured. Study findings and constraints: PBMCs went unsorted, and a conclusive naive versus antigen-experienced comparison was therefore prevented. From one million sequenced T cells, diversity estimates were lower bounds.

The germline CDR1 and CDR2 sequences are MDHEN and SYDVKM. The V end lost 2 bases, the J end lost 3 bases, and 8 bases lay between the germline ends. The CDR3 is 14 amino acids. Researchers report isolating at least 6.5 million PBMCs per sample. Alongside a J-beta primer mix, a sample-barcoded 5' primer served in a second PCR lasting roughly 7 to 12 cycles. One entry per CDR3 protein, called by TCRdb with MiXCR from the 5' RACE reads. In the table there are about 620,000 distinct CDR3 sequences, roughly 21% of which are singletons. This clonotype came up a few times. The antigen remains unidentified. The sequence derives from a man aged 70 or older in good health. Sequenced material: blood. J is TRBJ1-3 and V is TRBV28; D is undetermined. The CDR3 protein is CASSLGQNGNTIYF. The CDR3 DNA is TGTGCCAGCAGTTTAGGGCAGAATGGAAACACCATATATTTT.